These 30 T cell receptor beta chains came from one sample sequenced in a study of T cells after yellow fever vaccination. One entry per CDR3 protein results from TCRdb running MiXCR on the 5' RACE reads. This sample has approximately 350,000 distinct CDR3 sequences, with 11% found just once. Sequenced material: PBMCs, taken on the day of the first yellow fever vaccination. The receptors here all came from a young man who received the YFV17D yellow fever vaccine.

This clonotype occurred a few times. The chain joins TRBV6-1 to TRBJ2-7, with TRBD2 identical over 7 bases. From germline, CDR1 is MNHNS and CDR2 SASEGT. With V trimmed by 10 bases and J by 0 bases, 12 bases remained unmatched. This CDR3 contains 15 residues. The CDR3 sequence is CATMPWGGASYEQYV. The CDR3, as DNA: TGTGCCACCATGCCTTGGGGGGGTGCCTCCTACGAGCAGTACGTC.

The chain carries TRBV15 and TRBJ1-6; D remains ambiguous. Trimming pared 0 bases from V and 6 bases from J, leaving 9 bases between. The CDR3 is 15 residues long. From germline, CDR1 is LNHNV and CDR2 YYDKDF (reference sequence). CDR3 in amino acids: CATSRDRMVNSPLHF. CDR3 coding DNA: TGTGCCACCAGCAGAGATCGAATGGTTAATTCACCCCTCCACTTT.

The chain joins TRBV15 to TRBJ2-7; D remains ambiguous. Germline V lookup: CDR1 LNHNV, CDR2 YYDKDF (reference sequence). Trimming cost V 0 bases and J 1 base, with 4 bases left between them. The CDR3 extends over 13 amino acids. In nucleotides, the CDR3 is TGTGCCACCAGCAGAGACTATTCCTACGAGCAGTACTTC. Translation gives CATSRDYSYEQYF.

The rearrangement uses TRBV14 and TRBJ2-3, with 8 nucleotides matching TRBD2. This CDR3 contains 17 residues. V gave up 3 bases and J gave up 1 base; unmatched junction bases: 9. CDR1 SGHDN and CDR2 FVKESK come from the germline V gene. CDR3 amino acids: CASSQLGSGVGTDTQYF. CDR3 coding DNA: TGTGCCAGCAGCCAGCTGGGTAGCGGGGTAGGCACAGATACGCAGTATTTT. The entire variable domain, with the rest obtained from reference TRBV14 and TRBJ2-3, is as follows: EAGVTQFPSHSVIEKGQTVTLRCDPISGHDNLYWYRRVMGKEIKFLLHFVKESKQDESGMPNNRFLAERTGGTYSTLKVQPAELEDSGVYFCASSQLGSGVGTDTQYFGPGTRLTVL.

The rearrangement links TRBV30 to TRBJ2-3; perhaps TRBD1 as D (6 bases). Trimming cost V 5 bases and J 3 bases, with 24 bases left between them. Germline CDR1 is GTSNPN and CDR2 is SVGIG (reference sequence). The CDR3 covers 17 residues. CDR3 coding DNA: TGTGCCTGGGAACACCCACAGGGTGATTACCGGACAGATACGCAGTATTTT. Protein product: CAWEHPQGDYRTDTQYF.

This clonotype was counted a few times. This sequence joins TRBV20-1 and TRBJ1-5; no clear D gene. CDR1 and CDR2 (germline): DFQATT, SNEGSKA (reference sequence). This CDR3 comprises 14 residues. Trimming took 3 bases from V and 3 from J, leaving 12 bases between them. In DNA form, the CDR3 reads TGCAGTGCTAGCACCGAGGCAGACAATCAGCCCCAGCATTTT. Its protein is CSASTEADNQPQHF.

This chain uses TRBV19 with TRBJ2-5, with a weak D call TRBD2 (6 bases). Germline V lookup: CDR1 LNHDA, CDR2 SQIVND (reference sequence). The CDR3 extends over 16 amino acids. Trimming removed 0 bases at V and 2 bases at J, with 13 bases between. CDR3: CASSIDLSGGQETQYF. Written as DNA, the CDR3 is TGTGCCAGTAGTATAGATCTTAGCGGAGGGCAAGAGACCCAGTACTTC.

For this clonotype: At one end the junction does not follow the germline gene, possibly because of a read error. The chain uses TRBV5-1 and TRBJ1-1; 8 bases are shared with TRBD1. Germline CDR1 SGHRS, CDR2 YFSETQ. The CDR3 contains 14 residues. The CDR3, as DNA: TGCGCCAGCAGCCCCGGACAGGGCTTCACTGAAGCTTACTTT. Translation: CASSPGQGFTEAYF.

The chain has TRBV12-3 or TRBV12-4 and TRBJ1-4; D not certain. The V end was cut by 3 bases, the J end by 6 bases, with 14 bases between. This CDR3 spans 15 amino acids. The chain's CDR3 is CASSFNPGVYEKLFF. The CDR3 region has the DNA TGTGCCAGCAGTTTTAATCCCGGGGTGTATGAAAAACTGTTTTTT.

This clonotype was seen at least ten times. In DNA form, the CDR3 reads TGTGCCAGCAGTTCCGGACTAGCGGGGGGTACGCAGTATTTT. It yields the protein CASSSGLAGGTQYF. The gene calls are TRBV12-3 or TRBV12-4 and TRBJ2-3; 14 nucleotides line up with TRBD2. Trimming removed 4 bases from V and 8 bases from J; junction bases left unmatched: 2. This CDR3 region has 14 residues.

This clonotype was detected a few times. The genes are TRBV28 and TRBJ2-1; 7 bases map to TRBD1. The CDR3 contains 15 residues. Germline CDR1 reads MDHEN; CDR2 reads SYDVKM. V dropped 6 bases and J dropped 5; count of bases not matched to a gene: 10. CDR3 in DNA: TGTGCCAGCAGGTTCGGGGACAGATTAAACAATGAGCAGTTCTTC. It is translated as CASRFGDRLNNEQFF.

This chain uses TRBV7-9 with TRBJ2-7; tentatively, D is TRBD1 (5 bases). Germline V lookup: CDR1 SEHNR, CDR2 FQNEAQ (reference sequence). V lost 0 bases, J lost 2 bases, and 8 bases lay in between. This CDR3 has 14 residues. The CDR3 nucleotides are TGTGCCAGCAGCTTAGCACAGGTGGCCTACGAGCAGTACTTC. It yields the protein CASSLAQVAYEQYF.

The V and J genes are TRBV7-2 and TRBJ2-4; TRBD2 might be the D (7 bases). The CDR3 length is 15 residues. Germline-derived CDR1 and CDR2 are SGHTA and FQGNSA. V lost 1 base to trimming and J lost 7 bases, with 14 bases between them. The CDR3: CASSLGRGAGNIQYF. The DNA of the CDR3 is TGTGCCAGCAGCTTAGGTCGGGGGGCGGGCAACATTCAGTACTTC.

This clonotype was counted between two and nine times. The chain uses TRBV6-5 and TRBJ2-1; D assignment may be TRBD1 or TRBD2 (6 bases each). The CDR3 runs 16 residues. Germline V lookup: CDR1 MNHEY, CDR2 SVGAGI. The ends were cut back, 1 base at V and 6 bases at J, with 16 bases in the middle. CDR3 amino acids: CASSYFTGRSGNEQFF. The CDR3 DNA reads as TGTGCCAGCAGTTACTTCACAGGGAGGTCGGGCAATGAGCAGTTCTTC.

The chain has TRBV4-3 and TRBJ1-6; D is unresolved. V was trimmed by 1 base and J by 7 bases, leaving 14 bases between them. The V gene's germline CDR1 is LGHNA and CDR2 YSLEER. The CDR3 length is 16 residues. The CDR3 sequence: CASSQASQLGNSPLHF. The CDR3 nucleotides are TGCGCCAGCAGCCAAGCTTCCCAATTGGGAAATTCACCCCTCCACTTT.

This clonotype has a handful of counts. The chain combines TRBV5-1 with TRBJ1-4; 8 nucleotides align to TRBD1. CDR1 is SGHRS and CDR2 is YFSETQ in the germline V gene. Unmatched junction bases numbered 8, after V lost 4 bases and J lost 6 bases. This CDR3 has 15 residues. In DNA form, the CDR3 reads TGCGCCAGCAGCCAACTGGACAGGGATGATGAAAAACTGTTTTTT. Residues: CASSQLDRDDEKLFF.

The CDR3 nucleotides read TGCGCCAGCAGCCCACGGACAGGAGCGTTCTCTGGAAACACCATATATTTT. Amino acid sequence: CASSPRTGAFSGNTIYF. This chain links TRBV4-1 with TRBJ1-3; the match to TRBD1 covers 7 bases. Germline values: CDR1 MGHRA, CDR2 YSYEKL. The CDR3 has 17 amino acids. After removal of 4 bases from V and 0 bases from J, the junction contained 9 bases not matched to a gene.

This clonotype turned up a few times. CDR3 in DNA: TGTGCCAGCAGCGTGAACGCGTATAGCAATCAGCCCCAGCATTTT. It codes for CASSVNAYSNQPQHF. The chain carries TRBV28 and TRBJ1-5; D gene ambiguous. V was clipped by 6 bases and J by 0 bases, with 12 bases between them. The germline CDR1 and CDR2 sequences are MDHEN and SYDVKM. This CDR3 spans 15 amino acids.

This chain links TRBV20-1 with TRBJ2-1; possible D gene TRBD1, 6 bases. The CDR3 has 11 amino acids. CDR1 is DFQATT, CDR2 SNEGSKA, per germline (reference sequence). V dropped 2 bases and J dropped 9 bases, with 8 bases sitting between them. The CDR3 DNA is TGCAGTGCTAGACAGGGGATTGAGCAGTTCTTC. Encoded protein: CSARQGIEQFF.

The genes are TRBV4-1 and TRBJ2-2; D is undetermined. In germline, CDR1 is MGHRA, CDR2 YSYEKL. Trimming took off 1 base at V and 7 bases at J, with 16 bases between the two ends. The CDR3 contains 16 residues. CDR3 nucleotides: TGCGCCAGCAGCCAAGTGACGGTAGATAGGAACGGGGAGCTGTTTTTT. Its translation: CASSQVTVDRNGELFF.

This clonotype was detected many times. The V gene is TRBV5-4, the J gene TRBJ2-1, with D possibly TRBD1 on 6 matching bases. The CDR3 runs to 16 residues. Germline loops: CDR1 SGHNT, CDR2 YYREEE (reference sequence). V was trimmed by 0 bases and J by 1 base, leaving 11 bases between them. The CDR3 bases are TGTGCCAGCAGCTTGGGTAGGGGGAATTCCTACAATGAGCAGTTCTTC. It yields the protein CASSLGRGNSYNEQFF. Full variable domain (rest looked up from reference TRBV5-4 and TRBJ2-1): ETGVTQSPTHLIKTRGQQVTLRCSSQSGHNTVSWYQQALGQGPQFIFQYYREEENGRGNFPPRFSGLQFPNYSSELNVNALELDDSALYLCASSLGRGNSYNEQFFGPGTRLTVL.

This sequence joins TRBV11-2 and TRBJ2-3; 8 nucleotides match TRBD2. Unmatched junction bases numbered 8, after V lost 3 bases and J lost 6 bases. The germline V gene has CDR1 SGHAT and CDR2 FQNNGV. The CDR3 length is 15 residues. The CDR3 DNA sequence: TGTGCCAGCAGCTTCGCCGGGACTAGAGGTGATACGCAGTATTTT. Protein sequence: CASSFAGTRGDTQYF.

This clonotype was detected only a few times. V and J are TRBV5-1 and TRBJ1-6; TRBD1 matches at 10 bases. Per the germline V gene, CDR1 is SGHRS and CDR2 is YFSETQ. J lost 9 bases, V lost 0 bases, and 3 bases had no gene match. The CDR3 sequence is 15 residues long. In nucleotides, the CDR3 is TGCGCCAGCAGCTTGGGGACAGGGGGAGGTTCACCCCTCCACTTT. It translates to CASSLGTGGGSPLHF. The whole variable domain, filled in from reference TRBV5-1 and TRBJ1-6, reads KAGVTQTPRYLIKTRGQQVTLSCSPISGHRSVSWYQQTPGQGLQFLFEYFSETQRNKGNFPGRFSGRQFSNSRSEMNVSTLELGDSALYLCASSLGTGGGSPLHFGNGTRLTVT.

This chain uses TRBV18 with TRBJ2-7; no reliable D call. The CDR3 contains 14 residues. Germline CDR1 KGHSH, CDR2 LQKENI. Trimming pared 3 bases from V and 1 base from J, leaving 10 bases between. As DNA, the CDR3 is TGTGCCAGCTCACCCGTAGGACCATCCTACGAGCAGTACTTC. It encodes CASSPVGPSYEQYF.

This clonotype has just a few counts. The chain links TRBV5-6 to TRBJ2-5, with D perhaps matching TRBD1 (6 bases). CDR3 length: 16 residues. Trimming shortened V by 6 bases and J by 4 bases, and 22 bases separated the two germline ends. CDR1 SGHDT and CDR2 YYEEEE come from the germline V gene. The CDR3 bases are TGTGCCAGCACCGGGTGGACACACGTAGGGGGAGAGACCCAGTACTTC. Its protein is CASTGWTHVGGETQYF.

This clonotype showed up just a few times. J is TRBJ2-7 and V is TRBV6-2 or TRBV6-3, with TRBD2 identical over 8 bases. The ends lost 4 bases at V and 3 bases at J; junction bases unmatched: 11. The CDR3 covers 16 residues. CDR1 and CDR2 from the germline V gene are MNHEY and SVGEGT. This chain's CDR3 is CASSLLAGPLHYEQYF. CDR3 coding DNA: TGTGCCAGCAGTTTATTAGCGGGGCCCCTCCACTACGAGCAGTACTTC.

The J gene is TRBJ1-1, the V gene TRBV5-1; D gene uncertain. The V end lost 2 bases, the J end lost 8 bases, and 16 bases lay between the germline ends. The V gene's germline CDR1 is SGHRS and CDR2 YFSETQ. This CDR3 region has 14 residues. CDR3 protein: CASSLIPGYLEAFF. The CDR3 DNA reads as TGCGCCAGCAGCTTAATCCCGGGGTATCTGGAAGCTTTCTTT.

This clonotype was counted at least ten times. The chain uses TRBV20-1 and TRBJ2-7; no clear D. V was clipped by 5 bases and J by 1 base, with 15 bases between them. The CDR3 loop spans 14 amino acids. The germline V gene encodes CDR1 DFQATT and CDR2 SNEGSKA (reference sequence). The CDR3 loop reads CSAPSRIRSYEQYF. In nucleotides, the CDR3 is TGCAGTGCTCCCAGCAGAATCCGTTCCTACGAGCAGTACTTC.

The rearrangement links TRBV5-1 to TRBJ2-2, with D perhaps being TRBD1 or TRBD2 (6 bases each). Germline values: CDR1 SGHRS, CDR2 YFSETQ. Trimming cost V 4 bases and J 4 bases, with 11 bases left between them. The CDR3 covers 14 residues. This chain's CDR3 is CASSGGLGTGELFF. CDR3 coding DNA: TGCGCCAGCAGCGGGGGGCTTGGCACCGGGGAGCTGTTTTTT.

In this sample, this clonotype turned up a few times. This chain uses TRBV7-8 with TRBJ2-1; D is uncertain. The CDR3 extends over 13 amino acids. CDR1 and CDR2 from the germline V gene are SGHVS and FQNEAQ. V lost 5 bases, J lost 5 bases, and 10 bases lay in between. The DNA for the CDR3 is TGTGCCAGCAGCATCACCGTTGACAATGAGCAGTTCTTC. Translation gives CASSITVDNEQFF.